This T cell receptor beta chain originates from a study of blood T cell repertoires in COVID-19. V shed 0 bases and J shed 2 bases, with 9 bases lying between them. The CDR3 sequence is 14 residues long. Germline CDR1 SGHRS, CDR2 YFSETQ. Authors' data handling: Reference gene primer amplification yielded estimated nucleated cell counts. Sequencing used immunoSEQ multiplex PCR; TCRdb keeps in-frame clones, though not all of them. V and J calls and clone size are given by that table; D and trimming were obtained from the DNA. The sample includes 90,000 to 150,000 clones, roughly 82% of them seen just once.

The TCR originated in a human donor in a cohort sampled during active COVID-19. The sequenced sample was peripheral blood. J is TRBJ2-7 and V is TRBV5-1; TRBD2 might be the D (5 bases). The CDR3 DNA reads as TGCGCCAGCAGCTTGGCTCGGGGTACCTACGAGCAGTACTTC. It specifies CASSLARGTYEQYF.